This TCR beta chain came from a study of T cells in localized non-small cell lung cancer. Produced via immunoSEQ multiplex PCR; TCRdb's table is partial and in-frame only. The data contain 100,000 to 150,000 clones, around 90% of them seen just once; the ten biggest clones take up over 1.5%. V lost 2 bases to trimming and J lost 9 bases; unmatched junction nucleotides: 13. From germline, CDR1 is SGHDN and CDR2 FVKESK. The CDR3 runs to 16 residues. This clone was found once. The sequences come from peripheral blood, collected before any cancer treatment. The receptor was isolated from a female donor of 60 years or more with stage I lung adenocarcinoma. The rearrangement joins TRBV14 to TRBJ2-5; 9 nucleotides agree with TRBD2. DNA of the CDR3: TGTGCCAGCAGCCAACGAATGCTAGCGGGGCAAGGGGCCCAGTACTTC. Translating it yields CASSQRMLAGQGAQYF. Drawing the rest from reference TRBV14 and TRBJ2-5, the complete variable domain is EAGVTQFPSHSVIEKGQTVTLRCDPISGHDNLYWYRRVMGKEIKFLLHFVKESKQDESGMPNNRFLAERTGGTYSTLKVQPAELEDSGVYFCASSQRMLAGQGAQYFGPGTRLLVL.